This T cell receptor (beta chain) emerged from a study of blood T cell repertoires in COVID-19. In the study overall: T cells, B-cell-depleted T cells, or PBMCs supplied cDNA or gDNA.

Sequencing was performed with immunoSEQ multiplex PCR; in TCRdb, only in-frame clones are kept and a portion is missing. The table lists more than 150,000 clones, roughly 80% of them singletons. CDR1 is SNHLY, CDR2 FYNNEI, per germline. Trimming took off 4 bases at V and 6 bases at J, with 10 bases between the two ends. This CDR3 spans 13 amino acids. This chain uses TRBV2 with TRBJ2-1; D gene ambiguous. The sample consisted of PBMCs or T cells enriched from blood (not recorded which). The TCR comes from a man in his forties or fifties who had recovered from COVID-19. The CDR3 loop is CASSVETINEQFF. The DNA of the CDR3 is TGTGCCAGCAGTGTTGAGACAATCAATGAGCAGTTCTTC.